This TCR beta chain emerged from a study of T cells after yellow fever vaccination. Using its own MiXCR run on the 5' RACE reads, TCRdb lists one record per CDR3 protein. The table includes fewer than 650,000 distinct CDR3 sequences, just over 20% detected once. This specimen was PBMCs, taken roughly 20 days after the first yellow fever vaccination. The clonotype was recovered from a man aged 18 to 30 who received the YFV17D yellow fever vaccine.

DNA of the CDR3: TGTGCCAGCAGCGTTATGGAGGGTTTTGGAAACACTGAAGCTTTCTTT. It is translated as CASSVMEGFGNTEAFF. V and J are TRBV7-2 and TRBJ1-1; D remains unclear. V was trimmed by 5 bases and J by 2 bases, leaving 18 bases between them. Germline V gene lookup returns CDR1 SGHTA and CDR2 FQGNSA. The CDR3 totals 16 residues.